These 19 T cell receptor beta chains originate from one sample sequenced in a study of beta chain features in type 1 diabetes (dated by TCRdb to 2016 to 2018). The library relied on the immunoSEQ multiplex PCR assay. The High Capacity cDNA Reverse Transcription Kit was used to reverse transcribe all of the isolated RNA, meaning that expressed TCRB transcripts were what got sequenced. Imported from immuneACCESS, the table was reduced by TCRdb to in-frame sequences with V and J called. These copies leave out some clones; in studies compared against another copy, an unresolved V gene accounts for under half, and the cause of the remainder is not known. A total of roughly 230,000 clones appear in this sample, approximately 11% of them only once. The ten largest account for over 0.015% of the sample. No antigens are known for them. What the research found in general, with its limitations: Type 1 diabetes patients showed a moderate but significant shortening of TCRB CDR3 length in all four CD4+ subsets.

Source material: naive CD4+ T cells from blood. The cell subset or site label, as the study defines it: true naive CD4+ T cells. The receptors derive from a man aged 25-45 years with type 1 diabetes.

The V and J genes are TRBV4-1 and TRBJ1-6, with D perhaps TRBD1 (5 bases). CDR1 is MGHRA and CDR2 is YSYEKL in the germline V gene. The CDR3 contains 14 residues. V was pared by 2 bases and J by 9 bases, with 11 bases between. CDR3 in DNA: TGCGCCAGCAGCCAATTTGACGGGGGTTCACCCCTCCACTTT. Translated: CASSQFDGGSPLHF.

This clone has only a few counts. The rearrangement links TRBV5-6 to TRBJ1-1; TRBD1 might be the D (5 bases). Germline V CDR1 and CDR2: SGHDT, YYEEEE. The CDR3 loop spans 15 amino acids. The V end lost 1 base, the J end lost 4 bases, and 14 bases lay between the germline ends. CDR3 sequence: CASSLYSGGGTEAFF. The DNA for the CDR3 is TGTGCCAGCAGCTTGTACTCGGGGGGAGGCACTGAAGCTTTCTTT. The whole variable domain, remainder taken from reference TRBV5-6 and TRBJ1-1, is DAGVTQSPTHLIKTRGQQVTLRCSPKSGHDTVSWYQQALGQGPQFIFQYYEEEERQRGNFPDRFSGHQFPNYSSELNVNALLLGDSALYLCASSLYSGGGTEAFFGQGTRLTVV.

The genes are TRBV4-1 and TRBJ2-5; D perhaps matches TRBD2 (7 bases). Trimming left V 2 bases short and J 5 bases short, with 12 bases between. This CDR3 spans 14 amino acids. Germline assignment: CDR1 MGHRA and CDR2 YSYEKL. CDR3: CASSQTGGRETQYF. In DNA form, the CDR3 reads TGCGCCAGCAGCCAAACGGGGGGCAGGGAGACCCAGTACTTC.

This clone was counted between two and nine times. The chain combines TRBV28 with TRBJ1-5, with TRBD1 as a possible D gene (6 bases). The V and J ends lost 8 bases and 3 bases respectively, with 23 bases between them. The CDR3 has 17 amino acids. The germline gives CDR1 MDHEN, CDR2 SYDVKM. The CDR3 DNA reads TGTGCCAGCCTTCCCCCAGGGGAGTACGGTTACAATCAGCCCCAGCATTTT. Its protein is CASLPPGEYGYNQPQHF.

The CDR3 DNA reads as TGTGCCAGCAGCCCGCGACAGACCTACGGGACAGATACGCAGTATTTT. It yields the protein CASSPRQTYGTDTQYF. The chain links TRBV9 to TRBJ2-3, with D perhaps matching TRBD1 (5 bases). This CDR3 is 16 amino acids long. CDR1 and CDR2 (germline): SGDLS, YYNGEE. The V gene lost 4 bases and the J gene lost 3 bases, with 18 bases spanning the gap. Together with reference TRBV9 and TRBJ2-3, the CDR3 gives the full variable domain: DSGVTQTPKHLITATGQRVTLRCSPRSGDLSVYWYQQSLDQGLQFLIQYYNGEERAKGNILERFSAQQFPDLHSELNLSSLELGDSALYFCASSPRQTYGTDTQYFGPGTRLTVL.

V usage is TRBV9 and J usage is TRBJ2-3; tentatively, D is TRBD1 (6 bases). The CDR3 extends over 16 amino acids. V was shortened by 0 bases and J by 0 bases, with 11 bases between the two germline ends. The germline V gene has CDR1 SGDLS and CDR2 YYNGEE. The DNA of the CDR3 is TGTGCCAGCAGCGTAGGAGGACAGACTAGCACAGATACGCAGTATTTT. Translating gives CASSVGGQTSTDTQYF.

This clone was seen more than once but under ten times. This chain joins TRBV7-3 and TRBJ2-3; 8 bases are shared with TRBD2. The CDR3 consists of 15 residues. The germline gives CDR1 SGHTA, CDR2 FQGTGA. J gave up 4 bases and V 5 bases, and 8 bases lay outside the gene matches. The CDR3 region has the DNA TGTGCCAGCAGCCCCAACGGCGGGGGGCCAGATACGCAGTATTTT. Translation gives CASSPNGGGPDTQYF.

The rearrangement uses TRBV5-4 and TRBJ2-5; D possibly corresponds to TRBD1 (6 bases). There are 14 residues in the CDR3. The V end was cut by 4 bases, the J end by 0 bases, with 10 bases between. The germline gives CDR1 SGHNT, CDR2 YYREEE (reference sequence). The CDR3 here is CASSIRDNQETQYF. Written as DNA, the CDR3 is TGTGCCAGCAGCATACGGGACAACCAAGAGACCCAGTACTTC.

The rearrangement links TRBV29-1 to TRBJ1-2; D remains ambiguous. Germline CDR1 is SQVTM and CDR2 is ANQGSEA. This CDR3 has 12 residues. CDR3 sequence (DNA): TGCACCCTTTCCACCGGGCCGGGAGGCTACACCTTC. Protein product: CTLSTGPGGYTF.

The chain has TRBV19 and TRBJ2-1, with 9 positions matching TRBD1. V gave up 2 bases and J gave up 4 bases; unmatched junction bases: 3. Germline values: CDR1 LNHDA, CDR2 SQIVND (reference sequence). The length of the CDR3 is 15 residues. This chain's CDR3 is CASSIPGQGYNEQFF. The CDR3, as DNA: TGTGCCAGTAGTATACCGGGACAGGGATACAATGAGCAGTTCTTC.

This clone turned up a few times. This rearrangement joins TRBV5-1 to TRBJ2-7; no clear D. This CDR3 comprises 11 residues. Trimming cost V 5 bases and J 3 bases, with 6 bases left between them. Looked up from germline, CDR1 is SGHRS and CDR2 is YFSETQ. This chain's CDR3 is CASRQFYEQYF. DNA for the CDR3: TGCGCCAGCAGGCAGTTCTACGAGCAGTACTTC.

This clone has a handful of counts. V gene TRBV6-6 combines with J gene TRBJ1-6, with no clear D. V gave up 6 bases and J gave up 10 bases, with 13 bases separating them. This CDR3 has 13 amino acids. The V gene's germline CDR1 is MNHNY and CDR2 SVGAGI (reference sequence). CDR3 amino acids: CASRVSTGSPLHF. For the CDR3, the DNA is TGTGCCAGCAGGGTTTCGACGGGATCACCCCTCCACTTT.

The chain combines TRBV27 with TRBJ1-2, with 8 bases aligning to TRBD1. V gave up 5 bases and J gave up 4 bases; unmatched junction bases: 9. CDR1 is MNHEY, CDR2 SMNVEV, per germline (reference sequence). CDR3 length: 15 amino acids. The CDR3 nucleotides are TGTGCCAGCAGTCCGTCCTGGACAGGGAGCTATGGCTACACCTTC. This gives the protein CASSPSWTGSYGYTF.

This clone has a handful of counts. The J gene is TRBJ2-2, the V gene TRBV25-1; 9 nucleotides match TRBD1. The germline gives CDR1 MGHDK, CDR2 SYGVNS. The junction had 7 bases not matched to a gene; V was cut back by 6 bases and J by 5 bases. This CDR3 spans 15 amino acids. The CDR3 spells CASRTGQGATGELFF. CDR3 in DNA: TGTGCCAGCAGGACGGGACAGGGAGCTACCGGGGAGCTGTTTTTT. Full variable domain (rest looked up from reference TRBV25-1 and TRBJ2-2): EADIYQTPRYLVIGTGKKITLECSQTMGHDKMYWYQQDPGMELHLIHYSYGVNSTEKGDLSSESTVSRIRTEHFPLTLESARPSHTSQYLCASRTGQGATGELFFGEGSRLTVL.

A few counts support this clone. The chain carries TRBV5-6 and TRBJ2-3; tentatively, D is TRBD2 (6 bases). The CDR3 length is 15 residues. The V end was cut by 4 bases, the J end by 7 bases, with 19 bases between. CDR1 is SGHDT, CDR2 YYEEEE, per germline. The CDR3 loop reads CASSPVLAGGNTQYF. CDR3 in DNA: TGTGCCAGCAGCCCTGTACTAGCCGGTGGGAATACGCAGTATTTT.

The chain combines TRBV2 with TRBJ2-1, with TRBD1 matching over 7 bases. The CDR3 is 15 residues long. The junction had 7 bases not matched to a gene; V was cut back by 7 bases and J by 1 base. The germline V gene encodes CDR1 SNHLY and CDR2 FYNNEI. In DNA form, the CDR3 reads TGTGCCAGCAAACACGAGGGACAGTCCTACAATGAGCAGTTCTTC. Amino acids: CASKHEGQSYNEQFF.

The chain joins TRBV5-1 to TRBJ2-2; 9 bases agree with TRBD1. Trimming at V came to 0 bases and at J to 6 bases, leaving 6 bases not matched to a gene. The germline gives CDR1 SGHRS, CDR2 YFSETQ. The CDR3 spans 16 residues. This chain's CDR3 is CASSLGDREGSGELFF. CDR3 nucleotide sequence: TGCGCCAGCAGCTTGGGGGACAGGGAAGGATCCGGGGAGCTGTTTTTT.

In this sample, this clone turned up a few times. The chain carries TRBV2 and TRBJ1-6, with 8 bases fitting TRBD1. In germline, CDR1 is SNHLY, CDR2 FYNNEI. CDR3 length equals 14 residues. Losses at the gene ends were 7 bases for V and 8 bases for J; bases not matched to a gene: 7. This CDR3 is CASKGEQGDSPLHF. CDR3 sequence (DNA): TGTGCCAGCAAAGGCGAACAGGGGGATTCACCCCTCCACTTT.

There are a few counts of this clone. The rearrangement links TRBV5-6 to TRBJ2-5, with D perhaps matching TRBD1 (6 bases). There are 13 residues in the CDR3. V lost 0 bases and J lost 5, with 8 bases in between. Germline V lookup: CDR1 SGHDT, CDR2 YYEEEE. CDR3 amino acids: CASSLAGAETQYF. Here the CDR3 DNA reads TGTGCCAGCAGCTTGGCAGGGGCTGAGACCCAGTACTTC.